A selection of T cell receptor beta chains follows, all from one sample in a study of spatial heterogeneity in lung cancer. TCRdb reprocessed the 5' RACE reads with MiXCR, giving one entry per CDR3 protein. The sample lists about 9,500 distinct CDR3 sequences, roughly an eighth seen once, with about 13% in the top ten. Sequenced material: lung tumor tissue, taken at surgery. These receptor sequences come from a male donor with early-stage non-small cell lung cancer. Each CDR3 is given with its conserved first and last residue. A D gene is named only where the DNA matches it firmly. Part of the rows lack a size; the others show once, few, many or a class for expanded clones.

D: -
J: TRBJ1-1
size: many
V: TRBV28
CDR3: CASSRGGTEAFF
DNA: TGTGCCAGCAGTCGGGGGGGTACTGAAGCTTTCTTT

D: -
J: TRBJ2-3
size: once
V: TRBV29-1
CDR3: CSADIADTQYF
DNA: TGCAGCGCAGACATCGCGGATACGCAGTATTTT

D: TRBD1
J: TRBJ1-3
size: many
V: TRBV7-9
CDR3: CASSLGDRGGRNTIYF
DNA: TGTGCCAGCAGCTTAGGGGACAGGGGGGGAAGAAACACCATATATTTT

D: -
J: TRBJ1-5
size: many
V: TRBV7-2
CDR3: CASSFSANQPQHF
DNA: TGTGCCAGCAGCTTTTCAGCAAATCAGCCCCAGCATTTT

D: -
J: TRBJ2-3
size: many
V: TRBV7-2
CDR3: CASSFRASETDTQYF
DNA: TGTGCCAGCAGCTTCCGGGCTAGCGAGACAGATACGCAGTATTTT

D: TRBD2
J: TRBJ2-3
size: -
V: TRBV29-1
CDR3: CSVEATPLAGGRADTQYF
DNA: TGCAGCGTTGAAGCCACCCCTCTAGCGGGAGGTCGAGCAGATACGCAGTATTTT

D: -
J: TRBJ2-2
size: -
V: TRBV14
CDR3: CASSQVITSTNTGELFF
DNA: TGTGCCAGCAGCCAAGTTATCACCAGCACGAACACCGGGGAGCTGTTTTTT

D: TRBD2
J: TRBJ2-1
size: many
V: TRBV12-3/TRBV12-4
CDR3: CASSMGLAGGYEQFF
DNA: TGTGCCAGCAGTATGGGACTAGCGGGAGGTTATGAGCAGTTCTTC

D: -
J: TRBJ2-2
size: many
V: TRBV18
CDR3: CASSPQNTGELFF
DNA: TGTGCCAGCTCACCTCAAAACACCGGGGAGCTGTTTTTT

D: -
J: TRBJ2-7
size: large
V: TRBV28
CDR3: CASHPRYSSYEQYF
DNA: TGTGCCAGCCATCCCCGATATAGCTCCTACGAGCAGTACTTC

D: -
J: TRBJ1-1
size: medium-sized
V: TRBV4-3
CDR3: CASRRDLGTEAFF
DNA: TGCGCCAGCAGACGGGACCTGGGCACTGAAGCTTTCTTT

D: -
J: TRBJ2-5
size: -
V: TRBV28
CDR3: CASSPLVGTQYF
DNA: TGTGCCAGCAGCCCCCTTGTGGGGACCCAGTACTTC

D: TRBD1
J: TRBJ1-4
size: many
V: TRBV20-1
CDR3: CSAPGRAGGEKLFF
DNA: TGCAGTGCCCCAGGGCGGGCAGGGGGTGAAAAACTGTTTTTT

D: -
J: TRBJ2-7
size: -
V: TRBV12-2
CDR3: CASRSHPTYEQYF
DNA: TGTGCAAGTCGCTCGCACCCCACCTACGAGCAGTACTTC

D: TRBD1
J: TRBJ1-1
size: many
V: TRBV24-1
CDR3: CATKDREGTEAFF
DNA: TGTGCCACCAAGGACAGGGAGGGGACTGAAGCTTTCTTT

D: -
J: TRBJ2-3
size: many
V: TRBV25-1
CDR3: CASSEYAGRSTDTQYF
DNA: TGTGCCAGCAGTGAATATGCGGGCAGAAGCACAGATACGCAGTATTTT

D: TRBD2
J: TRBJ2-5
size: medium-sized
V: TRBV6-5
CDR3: CASGTTGLAGAETQYF
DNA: TGTGCCAGCGGGACAACGGGACTAGCGGGGGCAGAGACCCAGTACTTC

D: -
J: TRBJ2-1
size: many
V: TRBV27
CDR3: CASSLWGEPHNEQFF
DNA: TGTGCCAGCAGTTTATGGGGGGAACCTCACAATGAGCAGTTCTTC

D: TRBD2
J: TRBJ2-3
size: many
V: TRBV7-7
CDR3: CASSQGLAGVDTQYF
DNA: TGTGCTAGCAGCCAGGGACTAGCGGGAGTGGATACGCAGTATTTT

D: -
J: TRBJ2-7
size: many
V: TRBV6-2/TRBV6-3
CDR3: CASSYFRDAAYEQYF
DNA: TGTGCCAGCAGTTACTTCCGGGACGCAGCCTACGAGCAGTACTTC

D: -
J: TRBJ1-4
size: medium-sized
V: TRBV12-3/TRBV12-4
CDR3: CASSLRHTNEKLFF
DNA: TGTGCCAGCAGTTTGAGGCACACTAATGAAAAACTGTTTTTT

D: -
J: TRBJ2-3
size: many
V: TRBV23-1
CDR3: CASRTFTQYF
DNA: TGCGCCAGCAGAACCTTTACGCAGTATTTT

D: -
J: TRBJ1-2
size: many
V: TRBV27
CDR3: CASSQGRTGDYGYTF
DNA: TGTGCCAGCAGTCAAGGCCGGACGGGAGACTATGGCTACACCTTC

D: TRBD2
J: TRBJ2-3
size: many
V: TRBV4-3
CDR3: CASSQEGGRVRDTQYF
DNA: TGCGCCAGCAGCCAAGAGGGCGGGAGGGTGAGAGATACGCAGTATTTT

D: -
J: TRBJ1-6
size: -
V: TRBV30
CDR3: CAWRFGVAGNSPLHF
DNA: TGTGCCTGGAGATTTGGGGTCGCTGGTAATTCACCCCTCCACTTT

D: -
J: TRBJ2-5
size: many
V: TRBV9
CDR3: CASSGSPWETQYF
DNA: TGTGCCAGCAGCGGTTCGCCCTGGGAGACCCAGTACTTC

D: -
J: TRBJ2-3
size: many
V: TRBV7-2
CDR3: CASSLKISGTSTDTQYF
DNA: TGTGCCAGCAGCTTAAAAATTAGCGGTACTAGCACAGATACGCAGTATTTT

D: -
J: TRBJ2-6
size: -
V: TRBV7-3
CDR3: CASSLRRQGLDSGANVLTF
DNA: TGTGCCAGCAGCTTAAGGAGACAGGGACTTGACTCTGGGGCCAACGTCCTGACTTTC

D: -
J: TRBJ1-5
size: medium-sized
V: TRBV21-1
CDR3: CASSKGERDRASNQPQHF
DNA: TGTGCCAGCAGCAAAGGGGAAAGGGACAGGGCGAGCAATCAGCCCCAGCATTTT

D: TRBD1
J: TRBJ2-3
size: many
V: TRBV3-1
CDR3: CASSPTTGRDTQYF
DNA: TGTGCCAGCAGCCCCACGACAGGGCGAGATACGCAGTATTTT

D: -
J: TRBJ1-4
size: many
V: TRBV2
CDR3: CASRRTVATNEKLFF
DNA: TGTGCCAGCAGGAGGACAGTCGCAACTAATGAAAAACTGTTTTTT

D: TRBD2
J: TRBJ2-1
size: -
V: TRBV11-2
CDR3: CASSSNGIAPEASGGIRNEQFF
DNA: TGTGCCAGCAGCTCCAACGGCATCGCCCCGGAAGCTAGCGGGGGGATTAGGAATGAGCAGTTCTTC

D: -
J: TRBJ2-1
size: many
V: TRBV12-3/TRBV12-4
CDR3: CASSLEGFNEQFF
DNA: TGTGCCAGCAGTTTGGAGGGGTTCAATGAGCAGTTCTTC

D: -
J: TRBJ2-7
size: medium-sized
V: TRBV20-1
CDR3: CSAREGGPYEQYF
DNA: TGCAGTGCTCGAGAGGGGGGGCCCTACGAGCAGTACTTC

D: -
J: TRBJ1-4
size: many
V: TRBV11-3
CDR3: CASSSSGTGEKLFF
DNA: TGTGCCAGCAGCTCTTCTGGAACGGGTGAAAAACTGTTTTTT

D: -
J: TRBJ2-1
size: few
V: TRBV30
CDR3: CAWSVPWGSSEQFF
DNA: TGTGCCTGGAGTGTACCATGGGGGAGTAGTGAGCAGTTCTTC

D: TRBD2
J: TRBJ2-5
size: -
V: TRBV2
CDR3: CASSATGGTEETQYF
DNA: TGTGCCAGCAGTGCAACGGGGGGTACCGAAGAGACCCAGTACTTC

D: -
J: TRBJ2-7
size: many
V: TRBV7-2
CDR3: CASSLSGGTYEQYF
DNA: TGTGCCAGCAGCTTATCTGGGGGAACCTACGAGCAGTACTTC

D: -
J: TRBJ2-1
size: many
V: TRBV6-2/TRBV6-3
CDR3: CASSRLVISKNEQFF
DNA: TGTGCCAGCAGCCGACTAGTCATAAGTAAGAATGAGCAGTTCTTC

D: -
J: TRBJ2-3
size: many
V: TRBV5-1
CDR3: CASSSPGTDTQYF
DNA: TGCGCCAGCAGCTCGCCGGGAACAGATACGCAGTATTTT

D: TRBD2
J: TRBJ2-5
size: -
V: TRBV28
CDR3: CASSLGGSGDQETQYF
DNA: TGTGCCAGCAGTTTGGGAGGTAGCGGGGACCAAGAGACCCAGTACTTC

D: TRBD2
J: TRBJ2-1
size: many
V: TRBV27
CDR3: CASSLSTSGSSYNEQFF
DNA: TGTGCCAGCAGTTTATCGACTAGCGGGAGTTCGTACAATGAGCAGTTCTTC

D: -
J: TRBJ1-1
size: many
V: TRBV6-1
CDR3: CASSEGGTGAFF
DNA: TGTGCCAGCAGTGAAGGAGGGACTGGAGCTTTCTTT

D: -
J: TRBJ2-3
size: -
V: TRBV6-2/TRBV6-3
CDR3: CASSYDSFTDTQYF
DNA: TGTGCCAGCAGTTACGATTCGTTCACAGATACGCAGTATTTT

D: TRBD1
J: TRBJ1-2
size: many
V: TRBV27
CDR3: CASSLLTGDGYTF
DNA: TGTGCCAGCAGTTTACTCACAGGGGATGGCTACACCTTC

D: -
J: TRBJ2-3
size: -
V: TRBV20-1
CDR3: CSARPSGVRFTDTQYF
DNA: TGCAGTGCTAGACCTTCGGGAGTACGCTTCACAGATACGCAGTATTTT

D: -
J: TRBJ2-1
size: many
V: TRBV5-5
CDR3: CASSPMAGSGYNEQFF
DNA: TGTGCCAGCAGCCCAATGGCGGGGAGTGGTTACAATGAGCAGTTCTTC

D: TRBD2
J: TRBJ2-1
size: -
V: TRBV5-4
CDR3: CASSSAGGRDEQFF
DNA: TGTGCCAGCAGCTCAGCGGGAGGGAGGGATGAGCAGTTCTTC

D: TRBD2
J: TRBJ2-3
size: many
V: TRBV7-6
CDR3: CASSLELASGMTDTQYF
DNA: TGTGCCAGCAGCTTAGAGTTAGCTAGCGGGATGACAGATACGCAGTATTTT

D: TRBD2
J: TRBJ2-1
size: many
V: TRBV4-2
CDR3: CASSPYMTSGDNEQFF
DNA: TGTGCCAGCAGCCCTTATATGACTAGCGGCGACAATGAGCAGTTCTTC

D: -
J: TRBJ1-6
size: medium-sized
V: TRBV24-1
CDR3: CATISGPRWHNSPLHF
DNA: TGTGCCACCATCTCTGGACCGAGGTGGCATAATTCACCCCTCCACTTT

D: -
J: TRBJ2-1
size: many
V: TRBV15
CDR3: CATSSPPAKGHNEQFF
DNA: TGTGCCACCAGCAGCCCGCCGGCCAAAGGGCACAATGAGCAGTTCTTC

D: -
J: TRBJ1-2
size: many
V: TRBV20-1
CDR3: CSARDIAIYGYTF
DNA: TGCAGTGCTAGAGATATAGCGATCTATGGCTACACCTTC

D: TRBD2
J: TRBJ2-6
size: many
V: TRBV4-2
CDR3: CASSQVAGGDAGANVLTF
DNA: TGTGCCAGCAGCCAAGTCGCCGGGGGGGACGCCGGGGCCAACGTCCTGACTTTC

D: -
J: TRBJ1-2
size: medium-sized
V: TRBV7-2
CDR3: CASSSNYGYTF
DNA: TGTGCCAGCAGCTCGAATTATGGCTACACCTTC

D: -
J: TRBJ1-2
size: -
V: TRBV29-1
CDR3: CSVEDASFYGYTF
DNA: TGCAGCGTTGAAGATGCGAGTTTCTATGGCTACACCTTC

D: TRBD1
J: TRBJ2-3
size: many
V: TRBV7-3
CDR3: CASSITGARMDTQYF
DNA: TGTGCCAGCAGCATCACAGGGGCTCGAATGGATACGCAGTATTTT

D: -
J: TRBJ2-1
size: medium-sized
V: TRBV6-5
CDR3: CASRGLIGVEQFF
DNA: TGTGCCAGCAGGGGACTGATAGGGGTCGAGCAGTTCTTC

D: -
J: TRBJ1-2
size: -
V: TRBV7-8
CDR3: CASSLVGQYDMGYTF
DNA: TGTGCCAGCAGCTTAGTGGGGCAGTATGATATGGGCTACACCTTC

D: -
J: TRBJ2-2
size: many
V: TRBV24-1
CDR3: CATSDSPSAVHGELFF
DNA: TGTGCCACCAGTGATTCGCCGTCTGCCGTACACGGGGAGCTGTTTTTT